The 31 T cell receptor beta chains presented below share a single source sample, sequenced in a study of vaccination effects on CD4 cells after COVID-19. Using viral peptide pools, the ViraFEST assay grew out antigen-specific CD4+ T cells prior to sequencing. Scientists isolated CD4+ T cells after an approximately 10-day culture period ended. The cohort was immunized with two doses of either the BNT162b2 or mRNA-1273 vaccine. These TCRs are of unknown antigen specificity. Measured with immunoSEQ multiplex PCR; TCRdb has only the in-frame clones, and not every one. The top ten hold roughly 2% of the sample, which has roughly 59,000 clones, about 73% seen once. Sequenced here: CD4+ T cells from PBMCs cultured with HCoV-OC43 spike peptides, sampled after COVID-19 vaccination. Stated subset: HCoV-OC43 spike overlapping peptide pool stimulation. These TCRs come from a human donor who received a COVID-19 vaccine.

The sample holds a few counts of this clone. The rearrangement joins TRBV24-1 to TRBJ2-5; maybe TRBD2 (5 bases). Germline-derived CDR1 and CDR2 are KGHDR and SFDVKD. CDR3 size: 12 residues. V lost 9 bases to trimming and J lost 2 bases, with 9 bases between them. The CDR3 region is CATARGQETQYF. For the CDR3, the DNA is TGTGCCACCGCCAGAGGGCAAGAGACCCAGTACTTC.

In nucleotides, the CDR3 is TGTGCCATCAGTGAGTCGACCGGGAAAGAGACCCAGTACTTC. Translation: CAISESTGKETQYF. The rearrangement joins TRBV10-3 to TRBJ2-5, with D perhaps matching TRBD2 (5 bases). The CDR3 consists of 14 residues. V lost 0 bases, J lost 3 bases, and 8 bases lay in between. The germline gives CDR1 ENHRY, CDR2 SYGVKD.

CDR3 region: CASRPGLQNTEAFF. CDR3 coding DNA: TGTGCCAGCCGCCCGGGACTGCAGAACACTGAAGCTTTCTTT. The chain joins TRBV5-5 to TRBJ1-1, with D possibly TRBD1 on 5 matching bases. There are 14 residues in the CDR3. CDR1 and CDR2 (germline): SGHKS, YYEKEE (reference sequence). The ends were cut back, 7 bases at V and 1 base at J, with 14 bases in the middle.

In this sample, this clone turned up a few times. The genes are TRBV18 and TRBJ2-2, with D possibly TRBD1 on 5 matching bases. The CDR3 has 14 amino acids. Germline V gives CDR1 KGHSH, CDR2 LQKENI. The V gene lost 0 bases and the J gene lost 6 bases, with 8 bases spanning the gap. The CDR3 nucleotides are TGTGCCAGCTCACCACCGTCCAGGGCCGGGGAGCTGTTTTTT. It encodes CASSPPSRAGELFF.

The genes are TRBV7-3 and TRBJ2-3; 7 bases are a match to TRBD2. Looked up from germline, CDR1 is SGHTA and CDR2 is FQGTGA. Trimming took 7 bases from V and 3 from J; bases not matched to a gene: 16. The CDR3 runs to 17 residues. CDR3 amino acids: CASTTHGGKGGTDTQYF. CDR3 nucleotides: TGTGCCAGCACGACGCACGGGGGGAAAGGTGGGACAGATACGCAGTATTTT.

The V and J genes are TRBV4-1 and TRBJ1-2; the D gene is possibly TRBD1 (5 bases). The CDR3 is 16 amino acids. Per germline, CDR1 MGHRA and CDR2 YSYEKL. V dropped 2 bases and J dropped 8 bases, with 21 bases sitting between them. CDR3 residues: CASSQPVSTAGRGYTF. CDR3 sequence (DNA): TGCGCCAGCAGCCAACCCGTTTCGACTGCAGGGCGAGGCTACACCTTC.

V usage is TRBV23-1 and J usage is TRBJ2-1; maybe TRBD1 (5 bases). TRBV23-1 is an ORF for which the function is uncertain. This CDR3 comprises 15 residues. V shed 3 bases and J shed 2 bases, with 11 bases lying between them. The CDR3 DNA is TGCGCCAGCAGTCACGGCAGGGCAACCTACAATGAGCAGTTCTTC. Its translation is CASSHGRATYNEQFF.

This clone appeared a single time. V is TRBV3-1 (or the pseudogene TRBV3-2) and J is TRBJ2-3, with a possible D match to TRBD2 (6 bases). The length of the CDR3 is 15 residues. Trimming stripped 2 bases from V and 4 bases from J, with 13 bases between. Germline V lookup: CDR1 LGHDT, CDR2 YNNKEL (reference sequence). The CDR3 DNA follows: TGTGCCAGCAGCCAATACTTACCGGGGGCAGATACGCAGTATTTT. Its protein is CASSQYLPGADTQYF.

The chain has TRBV4-1 and TRBJ2-5, with TRBD2 matching over 10 bases. The CDR3 has 18 residues. Germline V gene data show CDR1 as MGHRA and CDR2 as YSYEKL. V lost 4 bases and J lost 1; bases outside the gene matches: 12. CDR3 nucleotides: TGCGCCAGCAGCCGGGCATTTTTAGCGGGGGGTCGCCAAGAGACCCAGTACTTC. Translation: CASSRAFLAGGRQETQYF.

The chain combines TRBV9 with TRBJ2-1; D gene ambiguous. CDR3 length: 13 residues. Trimming took off 0 bases at V and 10 bases at J, with 11 bases between the two ends. Germline V gene lookup returns CDR1 SGDLS and CDR2 YYNGEE. CDR3 DNA: TGTGCCAGCAGCGTAGGGAACTCAGACGAGCAGTTCTTC. Residues: CASSVGNSDEQFF.

The gene calls are TRBV7-3 and TRBJ2-3; no clear D gene. Trimming took off 5 bases at V and 3 bases at J, with 15 bases between the two ends. The CDR3 has 15 amino acids. CDR1 is SGHTA and CDR2 is FQGTGA in the germline V gene. The CDR3 loop is CASSPQSVPTDTQYF. CDR3 sequence (DNA): TGTGCCAGCAGCCCCCAGAGCGTCCCAACAGATACGCAGTATTTT.

The chain uses TRBV7-2 and TRBJ1-4; 7 positions match TRBD1. Germline V gene data show CDR1 as SGHTA and CDR2 as FQGNSA. Unmatched junction bases numbered 8, after V lost 0 bases and J lost 7 bases. The CDR3 sequence is 16 residues long. CDR3 region: CASSLARDRFGEKLFF. The CDR3 bases are TGTGCCAGCAGCTTAGCTCGGGACAGATTTGGTGAAAAACTGTTTTTT. The whole variable domain, filled in from reference TRBV7-2 and TRBJ1-4, reads GAGVSQSPSNKVTEKGKDVELRCDPISGHTALYWYRQSLGQGLEFLIYFQGNSAPDKSGLPSDRFSAERTGGSVSTLTIQRTQQEDSAVYLCASSLARDRFGEKLFFGSGTQLSVL.

The chain combines TRBV6-5 with TRBJ2-6; D is uncertain. Germline values: CDR1 MNHEY, CDR2 SVGAGI. CDR3 length: 16 amino acids. V was trimmed by 0 bases and J by 6 bases, leaving 12 bases between them. Here the CDR3 reads CASSYSRRPPANVLTF. The CDR3 region has the DNA TGTGCCAGCAGTTACTCCAGACGGCCCCCGGCCAACGTCCTGACTTTC.

V usage is TRBV5-1 and J usage is TRBJ2-7; D unresolved. This CDR3 has 14 amino acids. Per the germline V gene, CDR1 is SGHRS and CDR2 is YFSETQ. Trimming left V 2 bases short and J 0 bases short, with 9 bases between. CDR3 region: CASSFGSSSYEQYV. CDR3 DNA: TGCGCCAGCAGCTTCGGCAGCAGCTCCTACGAGCAGTACGTC.

The rearrangement links TRBV7-2 to TRBJ2-5, with D perhaps matching TRBD2 (6 bases). The length of the CDR3 is 16 residues. From germline, CDR1 is SGHTA and CDR2 FQGNSA. The ends were cut back, 4 bases at V and 0 bases at J, with 15 bases in the middle. The CDR3 here is CASSSSTSLYQETQYF. CDR3 DNA sequence: TGTGCCAGCAGCTCGAGTACTAGCCTGTACCAAGAGACCCAGTACTTC. The variable domain in full, completed from reference TRBV7-2 and TRBJ2-5, reads GAGVSQSPSNKVTEKGKDVELRCDPISGHTALYWYRQSLGQGLEFLIYFQGNSAPDKSGLPSDRFSAERTGGSVSTLTIQRTQQEDSAVYLCASSSSTSLYQETQYFGPGTRLLVL.

The sample holds one count of this clone. The rearrangement uses TRBV7-2 and TRBJ2-1; no definite D call. The CDR3 extends over 11 amino acids. Deletions cut 5 bases from V and 3 bases from J, with 2 bases between. CDR1 is SGHTA, CDR2 FQGNSA, per germline. The CDR3 protein is CASSIYNEQFF. CDR3 bases: TGTGCCAGCAGCATCTACAATGAGCAGTTCTTC.

The chain links TRBV3-1 (or the pseudogene TRBV3-2) to TRBJ1-2; possibly TRBD1 for D (5 bases). CDR3 size: 12 residues. Looked up from germline, CDR1 is LGHDT and CDR2 is YNNKEL (reference sequence). V was cut by 2 bases and J by 8 bases, with 9 bases left in between. CDR3 sequence: CASSQNGDGYTF. The CDR3, as DNA: TGTGCCAGCAGCCAAAACGGGGACGGCTACACCTTC.

This clone was counted a single time. The genes are TRBV7-8 and TRBJ1-2, with D perhaps TRBD1 (5 bases). The CDR3 covers 13 residues. The V end lost 1 base, the J end lost 4 bases, and 7 bases lay between the germline ends. The germline V gene encodes CDR1 SGHVS and CDR2 FQNEAQ. CDR3 nucleotides: TGTGCCAGCAGCTTAGGGGGCAGCTATGGCTACACCTTC. Translation: CASSLGGSYGYTF. Full variable domain (outside the CDR3, taken from reference TRBV7-8 and TRBJ1-2): GAGVSQSPRYKVAKRGQDVALRCDPISGHVSLFWYQQALGQGPEFLTYFQNEAQLDKSGLPSDRFFAERPEGSVSTLKIQRTQQEDSAVYLCASSLGGSYGYTFGSGTRLTVV.

V gene TRBV29-1 combines with J gene TRBJ1-4, with a possible D match to TRBD1 (6 bases). Germline V gives CDR1 SQVTM, CDR2 ANQGSEA. The CDR3 has 13 residues. Trimming shortened V by 2 bases and J by 4 bases, and 8 bases separated the two germline ends. The CDR3, as DNA: TGCAGCGTTGAAAGACAGGATAATGAAAAACTGTTTTTT. Translated: CSVERQDNEKLFF.

The chain combines TRBV7-2 with TRBJ2-3; 7 nucleotides match TRBD1. Per germline, CDR1 SGHTA and CDR2 FQGNSA. This CDR3 has 15 amino acids. V was pared by 5 bases and J by 0 bases, with 5 bases of the junction left unmatched. CDR3 region: CASSQDRASTDTQYF. CDR3 sequence (DNA): TGTGCCAGCAGCCAAGACAGGGCTAGCACAGATACGCAGTATTTT.

The chain couples TRBV5-6 to TRBJ1-2, with unresolved D. Germline V gene lookup returns CDR1 SGHDT and CDR2 YYEEEE. The CDR3 length is 13 residues. V was shortened by 2 bases and J by 6 bases, with 11 bases between the two germline ends. This CDR3 is CASSFDVTDGYTF. The CDR3 bases are TGTGCCAGCAGCTTTGATGTCACGGATGGCTACACCTTC.

This sequence joins TRBV18 and TRBJ2-2; 11 bases line up with TRBD1. The CDR3 spans 15 residues. With V trimmed by 3 bases and J by 4 bases, 1 base remained unmatched. Germline CDR1 KGHSH, CDR2 LQKENI. The CDR3 nucleotides read TGTGCCAGCTCACCGGGGACAGGGGGCACCGGGGAGCTGTTTTTT. Encoded protein: CASSPGTGGTGELFF.

The rearrangement joins TRBV5-1 to TRBJ2-5; 7 bases align to TRBD1. This CDR3 is 14 amino acids long. Looked up from germline, CDR1 is SGHRS and CDR2 is YFSETQ. J was trimmed by 5 bases and V by 3 bases; bases with no gene match: 7. The CDR3 nucleotides read TGCGCCAGCAGCTCCAGACAGGGTGAGGAGACCCAGTACTTC. This encodes CASSSRQGEETQYF.

This chain links TRBV5-5 with TRBJ1-5; 8 bases align to TRBD1. The CDR3 is 15 residues long. Germline V gives CDR1 SGHKS, CDR2 YYEKEE (reference sequence). The trim removed 3 bases at V and 5 bases at J, leaving 7 bases unmatched. Here the CDR3 DNA reads TGTGCCAGCAGCTCCCGGACAGGGTGGGATCAGCCCCAGCATTTT. It codes for CASSSRTGWDQPQHF.

The chain is built from TRBV28 and TRBJ1-5; 7 positions match TRBD1. CDR3 length: 15 amino acids. The V segment lost 6 bases and the J segment 5 bases; nucleotides outside the gene matches: 10. The germline V gene encodes CDR1 MDHEN and CDR2 SYDVKM. CDR3 loop: CASSRRGQGDQPQHF. The DNA for the CDR3 is TGTGCCAGCAGCCGAAGGGGTCAGGGGGATCAGCCCCAGCATTTT.

V usage is TRBV7-3 and J usage is TRBJ2-1, with D maybe TRBD1 (5 bases). V was shortened by 5 bases and J by 5 bases, with 16 bases between the two germline ends. From germline, CDR1 is SGHTA and CDR2 FQGTGA. The CDR3 loop spans 15 amino acids. Here the CDR3 reads CASSPGLTGHNEQFF. The CDR3 DNA sequence: TGTGCCAGCAGCCCTGGTCTCACAGGACACAATGAGCAGTTCTTC.

The chain has TRBV10-3 and TRBJ2-7; D possibly corresponds to TRBD1 (6 bases). Trimming removed 0 bases from V and 1 base from J, with 10 bases in between. This CDR3 has 15 amino acids. CDR1 is ENHRY, CDR2 SYGVKD, per germline. In DNA, the CDR3 is TGTGCCATCAGTGAGTCGACAGGATATTCCTACGAGCAGTACGTC. The encoded protein is CAISESTGYSYEQYV.

This chain links TRBV7-7 with TRBJ2-6; 8 positions match TRBD1. The V gene end was trimmed by 5 bases and the J gene end by 5 bases; junction bases not matched to a gene: 8. The CDR3 covers 16 residues. Germline CDR1 is SSHAT and CDR2 is FNYEAQ (reference sequence). Written as DNA, the CDR3 is TGTGCCAGCAGCCCCGGACAGGGTTTAAGGGCCAACGTCCTGACTTTC. This gives the protein CASSPGQGLRANVLTF.

V gene TRBV2 combines with J gene TRBJ1-4; 9 bases align to TRBD1. This CDR3 is 18 amino acids long. Germline-derived CDR1 and CDR2 are SNHLY and FYNNEI. The junction had 13 bases not matched to a gene; V was cut back by 6 bases and J by 2 bases. Here the CDR3 reads CASRPGTGISLTNEKLFF. In DNA form, the CDR3 reads TGTGCCAGCAGGCCTGGGACAGGGATAAGTCTGACTAATGAAAAACTGTTTTTT. Variable domain in full (rest from reference TRBV2 and TRBJ1-4): EPEVTQTPSHQVTQMGQEVILRCVPISNHLYFYWYRQILGQKVEFLVSFYNNEISEKSEIFDDQFSVERPDGSNFTLKIRSTKLEDSAMYFCASRPGTGISLTNEKLFFGSGTQLSVL.

Only a few counts were recorded for this clone. This CDR3 is also generated by other DNA sequences in the sample. The J gene is TRBJ2-5, the V gene TRBV7-2, with a weak D call TRBD2 (6 bases). Germline-derived CDR1 and CDR2 are SGHTA and FQGNSA. The CDR3 contains 15 residues. The V and J ends lost 5 bases and 5 bases respectively, with 18 bases between them. CDR3 sequence: CASSPFRGTWETQYF. The CDR3 bases are TGTGCCAGCAGCCCGTTTCGGGGGACTTGGGAGACCCAGTACTTC.

The V call is TRBV5-1, the J call TRBJ2-5; no firm D call. This CDR3 contains 13 residues. Per the germline V gene, CDR1 is SGHRS and CDR2 is YFSETQ. Trimming left V 1 base short and J 4 bases short, with 8 bases between. The CDR3 region has the DNA TGCGCCAGCAGCTTGCCCTTCCGAGAGACCCAGTACTTC. Translated, it gives CASSLPFRETQYF. The variable domain in full, with the rest retrieved from reference TRBV5-1 and TRBJ2-5, is KAGVTQTPRYLIKTRGQQVTLSCSPISGHRSVSWYQQTPGQGLQFLFEYFSETQRNKGNFPGRFSGRQFSNSRSEMNVSTLELGDSALYLCASSLPFRETQYFGPGTRLLVL.